This T cell receptor (beta chain) appears in the sequencing data of a study of blood T cell repertoires in COVID-19. V lost 3 bases and J lost 1; bases outside the gene matches: 9. Germline V gene data show CDR1 as MNHNS and CDR2 as SASEGT. There are 17 residues in the CDR3. In the 2 weeks before study entry, exposed participants met a COVID-19 case, which was PCR-confirmed or clinician-diagnosed. Sequenced by immunoSEQ multiplex PCR; TCRdb stores in-frame clones only, minus some. The data contain 300,000 or so clones, roughly 90% of them seen just once; the ten biggest clones take up roughly 2.9%. The chain uses TRBV6-1 and TRBJ2-7, with 10 bases fitting TRBD1. Sequences were obtained from PBMCs or T cells enriched from blood (not recorded which). The sequence was obtained from a woman in her forties or fifties who had been exposed to COVID-19. The CDR3, as DNA: TGTGCCAGCAGTGATAGTTTCCGGGACAGGGGATCCTACGAGCAGTACTTC. It specifies CASSDSFRDRGSYEQYF.